A selection of T cell receptor beta chains follows, all from one sample in a study of T cell repertoires in cytomegalovirus infection. TCRdb reanalysed the reads using MiXCR and keeps one entry per CDR3 protein. The sample includes 300,000 to 400,000 distinct CDR3 sequences, 8% to 9.5% seen only once; the top ten take 4.3%. Sequenced: PBMCs. These receptor sequences come from a human donor in good health (CMV status not recorded). Some clones in this sample may be carry-over from other donors' samples. Both conserved end residues are part of each CDR3. Each record gives: CDR3 protein, clone size, V gene, J gene. Size is omitted from some rows. Given values are once, few, many or a class for expanded clones.

cdr3_aa: CASSTQGGTEAFF
clone_size: many
v_call: TRBV7-9
j_call: TRBJ1-1

cdr3_aa: CASSLGRDRARGNTIYF
clone_size: many
v_call: TRBV12-3/TRBV12-4
j_call: TRBJ1-3

cdr3_aa: CASSLGLGGRYNEQFF
clone_size: many
v_call: TRBV7-2
j_call: TRBJ2-1

cdr3_aa: CASSLSDGGNEKLFF
clone_size: many
v_call: TRBV5-1
j_call: TRBJ1-4

cdr3_aa: CASSPGTGGDGNTEAFF
clone_size: many
v_call: TRBV7-2
j_call: TRBJ1-1

cdr3_aa: CASSLSRILGNEQFF
clone_size: many
v_call: TRBV7-2
j_call: TRBJ2-1

cdr3_aa: CASSVALGFNEQYF
clone_size: many
v_call: TRBV9
j_call: TRBJ2-7

cdr3_aa: CASSLARRQDSQHTQYF
clone_size: -
v_call: TRBV5-4
j_call: TRBJ2-3

cdr3_aa: CASSLKPGPNKDEQFF
clone_size: -
v_call: TRBV7-3
j_call: TRBJ2-1

cdr3_aa: CASSTGRAGELFF
clone_size: -
v_call: TRBV7-2
j_call: TRBJ2-2

cdr3_aa: CASSPGQGRKETQYF
clone_size: many
v_call: TRBV2
j_call: TRBJ2-5

cdr3_aa: CAIRPGQGTDTQYF
clone_size: few
v_call: TRBV10-3
j_call: TRBJ2-3

cdr3_aa: CASSVPASNYGYTF
clone_size: few
v_call: TRBV2
j_call: TRBJ1-2

cdr3_aa: CASDGGLGYGYTF
clone_size: few
v_call: TRBV7-9
j_call: TRBJ1-2

cdr3_aa: CASSVDSAALKLFF
clone_size: -
v_call: TRBV7-7
j_call: TRBJ1-4

cdr3_aa: CASSTGSNNEQFF
clone_size: -
v_call: TRBV5-1
j_call: TRBJ2-1

cdr3_aa: CASSRTGPTIEQFF
clone_size: -
v_call: TRBV2
j_call: TRBJ2-1

cdr3_aa: CAWSWSPRRSNYGYTF
clone_size: -
v_call: TRBV30
j_call: TRBJ1-2

cdr3_aa: CASSFFRPGSDIQYF
clone_size: few
v_call: TRBV28
j_call: TRBJ2-4

cdr3_aa: CASSLAQLAGGATGELFF
clone_size: few
v_call: TRBV7-2
j_call: TRBJ2-2

cdr3_aa: CASSFSRPSSYNEQFF
clone_size: few
v_call: TRBV12-3/TRBV12-4
j_call: TRBJ2-1

cdr3_aa: CASSLRGGRREETQYF
clone_size: many
v_call: TRBV7-2
j_call: TRBJ2-5

cdr3_aa: CASSQDSGTPNTEAFF
clone_size: many
v_call: TRBV4-1
j_call: TRBJ1-1

cdr3_aa: CASSTTGAGEQFF
clone_size: -
v_call: TRBV19
j_call: TRBJ2-1

cdr3_aa: CSATSTGHTEAFF
clone_size: -
v_call: TRBV20-1
j_call: TRBJ1-1

cdr3_aa: CASSLTPRGQGGYTF
clone_size: many
v_call: TRBV7-2
j_call: TRBJ1-2

cdr3_aa: CASSPPHEQYF
clone_size: many
v_call: TRBV7-3
j_call: TRBJ2-7

cdr3_aa: CASSLDRATYNEQFF
clone_size: many
v_call: TRBV6-1
j_call: TRBJ2-1

cdr3_aa: CASSRDGATDTQYF
clone_size: -
v_call: TRBV5-1
j_call: TRBJ2-3

cdr3_aa: CSAGLTGTGIANYGYTF
clone_size: many
v_call: TRBV20-1
j_call: TRBJ1-2

cdr3_aa: CASSARLASTDTQYF
clone_size: many
v_call: TRBV7-3
j_call: TRBJ2-3

cdr3_aa: CASSRSGRAGGNNEQFF
clone_size: -
v_call: TRBV6-1
j_call: TRBJ2-1

cdr3_aa: CASSLAMGEQYF
clone_size: -
v_call: TRBV12-3/TRBV12-4
j_call: TRBJ2-7

cdr3_aa: CASSRRGRGTEAFF
clone_size: -
v_call: TRBV6-6
j_call: TRBJ1-1

cdr3_aa: CASRTDRPGTGELFF
clone_size: -
v_call: TRBV28
j_call: TRBJ2-2

cdr3_aa: CASSSRDQQETQYF
clone_size: many
v_call: TRBV5-1
j_call: TRBJ2-5

cdr3_aa: CSAFITGAKNIQYF
clone_size: few
v_call: TRBV20-1
j_call: TRBJ2-4

cdr3_aa: CASSQSWGGELFF
clone_size: -
v_call: TRBV4-1
j_call: TRBJ2-2

cdr3_aa: CASSLDRQGLYEQYF
clone_size: few
v_call: TRBV7-8
j_call: TRBJ2-7

cdr3_aa: CASSQEGGGFREQYF
clone_size: -
v_call: TRBV4-1
j_call: TRBJ2-7

cdr3_aa: CASKETGAGANVLTF
clone_size: few
v_call: TRBV27
j_call: TRBJ2-6

cdr3_aa: CASSLQAGINNSPLHF
clone_size: -
v_call: TRBV11-2
j_call: TRBJ1-6

cdr3_aa: CASSEGGLAGMETQYF
clone_size: -
v_call: TRBV10-2
j_call: TRBJ2-5

cdr3_aa: CASRPGLAAVTDTQYF
clone_size: few
v_call: TRBV12-3/TRBV12-4
j_call: TRBJ2-3

cdr3_aa: CASSPRQNYGYTF
clone_size: many
v_call: TRBV12-3/TRBV12-4
j_call: TRBJ1-2

cdr3_aa: CASSHPEWGYTEAFF
clone_size: many
v_call: TRBV7-2
j_call: TRBJ1-1

cdr3_aa: CASSSSYTGSLNRVLTF
clone_size: -
v_call: TRBV6-8
j_call: TRBJ2-6

cdr3_aa: CSAASGGLDTQYF
clone_size: many
v_call: TRBV20-1
j_call: TRBJ2-3

cdr3_aa: CASSLGLEQVGNTEAFF
clone_size: many
v_call: TRBV7-2
j_call: TRBJ1-1

cdr3_aa: CATSRVRIGNQPQHF
clone_size: few
v_call: TRBV15
j_call: TRBJ1-5

cdr3_aa: CASSLRDTGPHEQYF
clone_size: few
v_call: TRBV11-3
j_call: TRBJ2-7

cdr3_aa: CASSSDGGPEAFF
clone_size: many
v_call: TRBV28
j_call: TRBJ1-1

cdr3_aa: CATSVGTAQETQYF
clone_size: many
v_call: TRBV15
j_call: TRBJ2-5

cdr3_aa: CSATRPRDPQHF
clone_size: few
v_call: TRBV20-1
j_call: TRBJ1-5

cdr3_aa: CASSLPTGGGRNEQFF
clone_size: many
v_call: TRBV27
j_call: TRBJ2-1

cdr3_aa: CASSQDGTPNPYEQYF
clone_size: few
v_call: TRBV4-3
j_call: TRBJ2-7

cdr3_aa: CASSWGGGTGGEKLFF
clone_size: many
v_call: TRBV7-2
j_call: TRBJ1-4

cdr3_aa: CASSSFQETQYF
clone_size: few
v_call: TRBV7-9
j_call: TRBJ2-5

cdr3_aa: CATSRDLTTRSSYEQYF
clone_size: many
v_call: TRBV15
j_call: TRBJ2-7